This T cell receptor beta chain is drawn from a study of blood T cell repertoires in COVID-19. The wider study: Sites in the United States, Italy and Spain provided acute and convalescent COVID-19 samples.

As processed by the authors: Quantification of nucleated cells was approximated via reference gene primer amplification. TCRdb's copy holds only in-frame clones and misses some; the assay was immunoSEQ multiplex PCR. That table supplies the V and J calls and clone size; D and trimming were determined from the DNA. Of about 160,000 clones listed, approximately 93% were seen once; the top ten hold roughly 2%. The trim removed 1 base at V and 7 bases at J, leaving 7 bases unmatched. Germline assignment: CDR1 SGHRS and CDR2 YFSETQ. The CDR3 has 15 amino acids. This receptor was obtained from a woman in her sixties with COVID-19, enrolled during active disease. The chain couples TRBV5-1 to TRBJ2-2; 7 positions match TRBD1. The source material was peripheral blood. The CDR3 nucleotides are TGCGCCAGCAGCTTGTGGGCAGGGGGTGTCGGGGAGCTGTTTTTT. The encoded protein is CASSLWAGGVGELFF.